The 14 T cell receptor beta chains reported below all come from one sample, sequenced in a study of blood T cells in healthy people across ages. Then a second PCR, running roughly 7 to 11 cycles, was carried out with a sample-barcoded 5' primer and a J-beta primer mix. MiXCR was run by TCRdb on the 5' RACE reads, yielding one entry per CDR3 protein. The sample lists about 1.5 million distinct CDR3 sequences, 42% occurring once. Sequencing was done on a sample of blood. The receptors originated from a woman younger than 35 in good health.

This clonotype occurred a few times. The rearrangement uses TRBV24-1 and TRBJ2-1, with TRBD2 as a possible D gene (6 bases). Per germline, CDR1 KGHDR and CDR2 SFDVKD. V gave up 7 bases and J gave up 7 bases, with 13 bases separating them. The CDR3 totals 13 residues. The CDR3 spells CATREEGGNEQFF. The CDR3 coding sequence is TGTGCCACCAGGGAGGAAGGAGGGAATGAGCAGTTCTTC.

The rearrangement joins TRBV20-1 to TRBJ1-2, with 7 bases identical to TRBD1. Trimming at V came to 5 bases and at J to 1 base, leaving 7 bases not matched to a gene. Germline V gene data show CDR1 as DFQATT and CDR2 as SNEGSKA (reference sequence). The length of the CDR3 is 14 residues. CDR3 loop: CSAWQGEGNYGYTF. In nucleotides, the CDR3 is TGCAGTGCTTGGCAGGGGGAGGGTAACTATGGCTACACCTTC.

The rearrangement uses TRBV3-1 and TRBJ2-1; 12 positions match TRBD2. Germline CDR1 and CDR2: LGHDT and YNNKEL (reference sequence). The V and J ends lost 1 base and 5 bases, in that order; junction bases with no gene match: 3. The length of the CDR3 is 16 residues. CDR3 coding DNA: TGTGCCAGCAGCCAAGTCGGGACTAGCGGGCACAATGAGCAGTTCTTC. Its translation: CASSQVGTSGHNEQFF.

This clonotype was recorded only once. Written as DNA, the CDR3 is TGTGCCAGCAGCAGCCTCACAGGGGGCGCTGGCTCCTACGAGCAGTACTTC. Protein product: CASSSLTGGAGSYEQYF. This chain links TRBV7-9 with TRBJ2-7; 9 bases are shared with TRBD1. With V trimmed by 5 bases and J by 0 bases, 11 bases remained unmatched. The CDR3 runs to 17 residues. Germline CDR1 reads SEHNR; CDR2 reads FQNEAQ (reference sequence).

Of note for this clonotype: Compared with germline, one end of the junction differs, possibly owing to a read error. The chain joins TRBV14 to TRBJ1-6; TRBD1 matches 8 bases. Looked up from germline, CDR1 is SGHDN and CDR2 is FVKESK. The CDR3 runs to 14 residues. The CDR3 here is CACSRQGRNSPLHF. DNA for the CDR3: TGTGCCTGCAGCCGACAGGGGAGGAATTCACCCCTCCACTTT.

The CDR3 nucleotides are TGTGCCAGCAGCTTAGGGAGATGGGACAATCAGCCCCAGCATTTT. Protein sequence: CASSLGRWDNQPQHF. The chain combines TRBV7-2 with TRBJ1-5; D gene ambiguous. Trimming removed 1 base from V and 3 bases from J, with 10 bases in between. The CDR3 length is 15 residues. In germline, CDR1 is SGHTA, CDR2 FQGNSA.

The genes are TRBV2 and TRBJ2-1; 7 bases fit TRBD2. This CDR3 is 14 amino acids long. The germline V gene encodes CDR1 SNHLY and CDR2 FYNNEI. The junction had 11 bases not matched to a gene; V was cut back by 3 bases and J by 12 bases. CDR3 sequence reads: CASSDRTRDVRQFF. In DNA form, the CDR3 reads TGTGCCAGCAGTGACAGGACTAGAGATGTTCGGCAGTTCTTC.

The chain links TRBV7-9 to TRBJ1-5; no definite D call. The V gene's germline CDR1 is SEHNR and CDR2 FQNEAQ (reference sequence). V lost 4 bases, J lost 4 bases, and 8 bases lay in between. The CDR3 length is 13 residues. The chain's CDR3 is CASSWIGNQPQHF. The CDR3 DNA follows: TGTGCCAGCAGCTGGATAGGAAATCAGCCCCAGCATTTT.

This chain links TRBV12-3 or TRBV12-4 with TRBJ2-4; D is possibly TRBD1 or TRBD2 (5 bases each). The end of the DNA aligns better with TRBJ2-7, so the J call may be wrong. The CDR3 contains 14 residues. The CDR3 sequence: CASSNTGSRGEQYF. In DNA, the CDR3 is TGTGCCAGCAGTAACACAGGTTCCCGGGGCGAGCAGTACTTC.

There are a few counts of this clonotype. The gene calls are TRBV6-2 or TRBV6-3 and TRBJ2-7, with 8 bases matching TRBD2. Germline V lookup: CDR1 MNHEY, CDR2 SVGEGT. The V segment lost 6 bases and the J segment 3 bases; nucleotides outside the gene matches: 7. The CDR3 sequence is 14 residues long. DNA of the CDR3: TGTGCCAGCAGCCACCGGGAGGGGAACTACGAGCAGTACTTC. Amino acid sequence: CASSHREGNYEQYF.

This clonotype was counted between two and nine times. This may be a read error: a much more frequent sequence differs by one nucleotide. The CDR3 region is CASSRTSGDNEQFF. CDR3 coding DNA: TGTGCCAGCAGCCGGACTAGCGGCGACAATGAGCAGTTCTTC. The V and J genes are TRBV3-1 and TRBJ2-1; 10 nucleotides agree with TRBD2. The CDR3 contains 14 residues. Losses at the gene ends were 4 bases for V and 5 bases for J; bases not matched to a gene: 2. Germline assignment: CDR1 LGHDT and CDR2 YNNKEL (reference sequence).

The chain recombines TRBV18 with TRBJ2-3; 8 bases agree with TRBD2. This CDR3 region has 16 residues. Germline V lookup: CDR1 KGHSH, CDR2 LQKENI. With V trimmed by 2 bases and J by 0 bases, 4 bases remained unmatched. The CDR3 nucleotides read TGTGCCAGCTCACCAATACTAGCGGTTAGCACAGATACGCAGTATTTT. Amino acid sequence: CASSPILAVSTDTQYF.

The table lists this clonotype with a count of one. V and J are TRBV9 and TRBJ2-2; weak D call: TRBD2 (5 bases). V dropped 4 bases and J dropped 4 bases, with 11 bases sitting between them. Germline V gene sequence: CDR1 SGDLS, CDR2 YYNGEE. The CDR3 length is 14 residues. Written as DNA, the CDR3 is TGTGCCAGCAGCAGACAAACTAGCACCGGGGAGCTGTTTTTT. Its protein is CASSRQTSTGELFF.

The chain uses TRBV16 and TRBJ2-3; weak D call: TRBD1 (6 bases). The CDR3 length is 13 residues. Germline CDR1 KGHSY, CDR2 FQNENV. Trimming took 3 bases from V and 4 from J, leaving 8 bases between them. CDR3 protein: CASSQYRADTQYF. The CDR3 bases are TGTGCCAGCAGCCAGTACAGGGCAGATACGCAGTATTTT. The full variable domain, completed using reference TRBV16 and TRBJ2-3, is GEEVAQTPKHLVRGEGQKAKLYCAPIKGHSYVFWYQQVLKNEFKFLISFQNENVFDETGMPKERFSAKCLPNSPCSLEIQATKLEDSAVYFCASSQYRADTQYFGPGTRLTVL.